Shown below are 32 T cell receptor beta chains from a single sample sequenced in a study of shared clonotypes between healthy human individuals. Assay: immunoSEQ multiplex PCR; the TCRdb copy retains only in-frame clones and omits some. The sample records about 120,000 clones, approximately 70% being singletons. The sequencing input was memory CD8+ T cells sorted from blood. Specified subset: CD45RO+ cells pooled with CCR7-negative TemRA cells. All receptors come from a woman in her thirties in good health.

The chain uses TRBV4-2 and TRBJ2-2; 12 nucleotides match TRBD2. V shed 2 bases and J 1 base; nucleotides not matched to a gene: 5. The CDR3 contains 18 residues. Looked up from germline, CDR1 is LGHNA and CDR2 is YNFKEQ. CDR3 sequence: CASSQQTLAGGNTGELFF. CDR3 nucleotide sequence: TGTGCCAGCAGCCAACAGACACTAGCGGGAGGGAACACCGGGGAGCTGTTTTTT.

The chain combines TRBV7-2 with TRBJ1-2; D may be TRBD1 (6 bases). The germline CDR1 and CDR2 sequences are SGHTA and FQGNSA. This CDR3 has 14 amino acids. The V end was cut by 3 bases, the J end by 8 bases, with 16 bases between. DNA of the CDR3: TGTGCCAGCAGCTTTTGGACAGACTATATAGGCTACACCTTC. It yields the protein CASSFWTDYIGYTF. The full variable domain, its missing parts supplied by reference TRBV7-2 and TRBJ1-2, is GAGVSQSPSNKVTEKGKDVELRCDPISGHTALYWYRQSLGQGLEFLIYFQGNSAPDKSGLPSDRFSAERTGGSVSTLTIQRTQQEDSAVYLCASSFWTDYIGYTFGSGTRLTVV.

This clone appeared many times. The chain carries TRBV6-4 and TRBJ2-3, with 10 bases lining up with TRBD2. V lost 2 bases, J lost 5 bases, and 7 bases stayed unmatched. Germline lookup yields CDR1 MRHNA and CDR2 SNTAGT. This CDR3 contains 16 residues. DNA for the CDR3: TGTGCCAGCAGTGACACCCTAGCGGGAGAGGTAGATACGCAGTATTTT. The encoded protein is CASSDTLAGEVDTQYF.

The gene calls are TRBV6-5 and TRBJ1-3, with 7 bases fitting TRBD1. The CDR3 runs 14 residues. The germline V gene has CDR1 MNHEY and CDR2 SVGAGI. Trimming cost V 3 bases and J 7 bases; bases outside gene matches: 6. CDR3 region: CASSYWQGDNTIYF. CDR3 coding DNA: TGTGCCAGCAGTTATTGGCAGGGGGATAACACCATATATTTT.

The genes are TRBV5-6 and TRBJ2-7; 9 nucleotides agree with TRBD1. Germline CDR1 reads SGHDT; CDR2 reads YYEEEE. The CDR3 has 14 residues. Trimming cost V 4 bases and J 6 bases; bases outside gene matches: 8. CDR3 nucleotide sequence: TGTGCCAGCAGCCCGGGACAGGGAATTCCCGAGCAGTACTTC. Protein sequence: CASSPGQGIPEQYF.

The chain uses TRBV20-1 and TRBJ1-1; D unclear. This CDR3 comprises 11 residues. The germline V and J ends were trimmed by 4 bases and 1 base, with 4 bases remaining between them. From germline, CDR1 is DFQATT and CDR2 SNEGSKA (reference sequence). The CDR3 loop reads CSATGNTEAFF. CDR3 in DNA: TGCAGTGCTACAGGGAACACTGAAGCTTTCTTT.

V is TRBV18 and J is TRBJ2-4, with D possibly matching TRBD2 (5 bases). The germline CDR1 and CDR2 sequences are KGHSH and LQKENI. There are 16 residues in the CDR3. Deletions cut 1 base from V and 0 bases from J, with 10 bases between. CDR3 loop: CASSPQTTLAKNIQYF. DNA of the CDR3: TGTGCCAGCTCACCACAGACTACCTTAGCCAAAAACATTCAGTACTTC.

J is TRBJ1-1 and V is TRBV30; maybe TRBD1 (5 bases). Germline V CDR1 and CDR2: GTSNPN, SVGIG (reference sequence). The CDR3 runs 12 residues. With 2 bases removed from V and 11 bases from J, the gap between germline ends came to 15 bases. The CDR3 coding sequence is TGTGCCTGGAGTCCGTCGACAGCGTACGCTTTCTTT. It specifies CAWSPSTAYAFF.

The rearrangement links TRBV9 to TRBJ2-3; D might be TRBD2 (6 bases). Per the germline V gene, CDR1 is SGDLS and CDR2 is YYNGEE. This CDR3 is built from 15 residues. The V end lost 0 bases, the J end lost 3 bases, and 11 bases lay between the germline ends. The CDR3 loop reads CASSVVGSETDTQYF. The CDR3 nucleotides are TGTGCCAGCAGCGTAGTCGGGAGTGAAACAGATACGCAGTATTTT.

V gene TRBV5-1 combines with J gene TRBJ2-1; 7 bases match TRBD1. CDR3 length: 16 amino acids. V trimming: 2 bases; J trimming: 4 bases; junction bases outside the gene matches: 9. Germline V CDR1 and CDR2: SGHRS, YFSETQ. The CDR3 protein is CASSLLGQDQYNEQFF. The CDR3 DNA is TGCGCCAGCAGCTTACTCGGACAGGATCAGTACAATGAGCAGTTCTTC.

This clone was counted ten times or more. The rearrangement uses TRBV6-1 and TRBJ1-4, with TRBD1 matching 8 bases. The CDR3 has 15 residues. Trimming took 6 bases from V and 7 from J; bases not matched to a gene: 10. CDR1 and CDR2 (germline): MNHNS, SASEGT. The CDR3 loop reads CASSEWTGFGEKLFF. DNA of the CDR3: TGTGCCAGCAGCGAGTGGACAGGGTTCGGTGAAAAACTGTTTTTT.

The CDR3 DNA sequence: TGTGCCAGCAGCTTGTACAGTTCCTACGAGCAGTACTTC. Protein sequence: CASSLYSSYEQYF. V and J are TRBV5-6 and TRBJ2-7; D is unclear. The germline V gene has CDR1 SGHDT and CDR2 YYEEEE. Trimming shortened V by 1 base and J by 1 base, and 6 bases separated the two germline ends. CDR3 length equals 13 residues.

The chain couples TRBV11-2 to TRBJ1-1; D is possibly TRBD1 (5 bases). Looked up from germline, CDR1 is SGHAT and CDR2 is FQNNGV. The CDR3 contains 17 residues. V lost 2 bases, J lost 0 bases, and 16 bases lay in between. CDR3 in DNA: TGTGCCAGCAGCTTAAGAGGCAGGGCCCCCATGAACACTGAAGCTTTCTTT. Its translation is CASSLRGRAPMNTEAFF.

This chain joins TRBV5-1 and TRBJ2-2; tentatively, D is TRBD1 (6 bases). Trimming removed 1 base at V and 1 base at J, with 11 bases between. Germline CDR1 is SGHRS and CDR2 is YFSETQ. This CDR3 spans 16 amino acids. CDR3 protein: CASSLTGNGNTGELFF. For the CDR3, the DNA is TGCGCCAGCAGCTTGACAGGGAATGGGAACACCGGGGAGCTGTTTTTT.

The J gene is TRBJ1-2, the V gene TRBV4-1, with TRBD1 as a possible D gene (6 bases). Trimming shortened V by 3 bases and J by 8 bases, and 16 bases separated the two germline ends. Germline CDR1 is MGHRA and CDR2 is YSYEKL. This CDR3 has 14 residues. The DNA of the CDR3 is TGCGCCAGCAGCCAGACCTGGACGAGGGGGGGCTACACCTTC. It encodes CASSQTWTRGGYTF.

In its sample, this clone was seen once. The chain links TRBV5-1 to TRBJ1-2; D possibly corresponds to TRBD1 (5 bases). This CDR3 contains 15 residues. V dropped 0 bases and J dropped 6 bases, with 15 bases sitting between them. Germline V lookup: CDR1 SGHRS, CDR2 YFSETQ. CDR3 loop: CASSLAPGHPHGYTF. The CDR3 region has the DNA TGCGCCAGCAGCTTGGCGCCAGGGCACCCCCATGGCTACACCTTC.

The CDR3: CASSSRSGLETQYF. The CDR3 nucleotides read TGTGCCAGCAGCTCCAGAAGCGGCCTGGAGACCCAGTACTTC. The chain carries TRBV7-3 and TRBJ2-5, with a weak D call TRBD2 (5 bases). CDR1 and CDR2 from the germline V gene are SGHTA and FQGTGA. Trimming removed 4 bases from V and 5 bases from J, with 14 bases in between. This CDR3 region has 14 residues.

As for this clone: A far larger clone is one nucleotide away, so this likely arose from a read error. Different DNA sequences within this sample yield the same CDR3. The chain uses TRBV9 and TRBJ1-1; no firm D call. The germline gives CDR1 SGDLS, CDR2 YYNGEE. CDR3 size: 14 residues. CDR3 in amino acids: CASSVSWGVTEAFF. The CDR3, as DNA: TGTGCTAGCAGCGTAAGTTGGGGAGTCACTGAAGCTTTCTTT.

V and J are TRBV6-5 and TRBJ2-7; D unresolved. The CDR3 is 13 amino acids. CDR1 and CDR2 from the germline V gene are MNHEY and SVGAGI. Between the trimmed V and J ends, which lost 6 bases and 2 bases, there was a span of 11 bases. DNA of the CDR3: TGTGCCAGCAGCCCCCCCGGAGCCTACGAGCAGTACTTC. Translated: CASSPPGAYEQYF.

The V and J genes are TRBV2 and TRBJ2-3; TRBD2 matches 13 bases. Germline V CDR1 and CDR2: SNHLY, FYNNEI. This CDR3 has 14 residues. The V gene end was trimmed by 7 bases and the J gene end by 9 bases; junction bases not matched to a gene: 7. As DNA, the CDR3 is TGTGCCAGCACAGGGACTAGCGGGATAGGGACGCAGTATTTT. It specifies CASTGTSGIGTQYF.

This clone was observed a single time. J is TRBJ1-1 and V is TRBV10-3; 7 bases match TRBD1. Germline V CDR1 and CDR2: ENHRY, SYGVKD. Unmatched junction bases numbered 3, after V lost 5 bases and J lost 3 bases. The CDR3 sequence is 13 residues long. The CDR3: CAISPGQHTEAFF. The CDR3 coding sequence is TGTGCCATCAGTCCGGGACAGCACACTGAAGCTTTCTTT.

The gene calls are TRBV2 and TRBJ2-3; tentatively, D is TRBD2 (6 bases). This CDR3 is built from 15 residues. Germline CDR1 is SNHLY and CDR2 is FYNNEI. The V end was cut by 6 bases, the J end by 0 bases, with 13 bases between. The CDR3 region has the DNA TGTGCCAGCAGAATCAGGGAGGTCAGCACAGATACGCAGTATTTT. Its translation is CASRIREVSTDTQYF.

The genes are TRBV28 and TRBJ2-7; 10 nucleotides match TRBD1. CDR3 length: 15 amino acids. V trimming: 9 bases; J trimming: 3 bases; junction bases outside the gene matches: 11. Germline loops: CDR1 MDHEN, CDR2 SYDVKM. This chain's CDR3 is CASLSRDRGVYEQYF. The CDR3 DNA reads as TGTGCCAGTCTTTCCCGGGACAGGGGAGTCTACGAGCAGTACTTC.

The gene calls are TRBV18 and TRBJ1-1; D remains unclear. The CDR3 is 14 amino acids. The V gene lost 5 bases and the J gene lost 4 bases, with 14 bases spanning the gap. Germline values: CDR1 KGHSH, CDR2 LQKENI. The CDR3 nucleotides read TGTGCCAGCTCAAGCGTCGGGGTAGGCACTGAAGCTTTCTTT. It codes for CASSSVGVGTEAFF.

The chain recombines TRBV27 with TRBJ1-5; no clear D gene. Germline lookup yields CDR1 MNHEY and CDR2 SMNVEV (reference sequence). The CDR3 consists of 14 residues. The germline V and J ends were trimmed by 4 bases and 1 base, with 8 bases remaining between them. The CDR3 nucleotides read TGTGCCAGCAGTTCGAACAGCAGCAATCAGCCCCAGCATTTT. This gives the protein CASSSNSSNQPQHF.

This chain links TRBV6-9 with TRBJ1-1, with D tentatively TRBD1 (5 bases). V shed 6 bases and J shed 0 bases, with 14 bases lying between them. CDR3 length: 15 residues. The V gene's germline CDR1 is MNHGY and CDR2 SVAAGI. The chain's CDR3 is CASSLDRVLNTEAFF. The CDR3 nucleotides are TGTGCCAGCAGCCTAGACAGAGTTTTGAACACTGAAGCTTTCTTT.

The chain carries TRBV6-1 and TRBJ1-5; 8 bases align to TRBD1. V shed 7 bases and J 4 bases; nucleotides not matched to a gene: 9. The germline V gene has CDR1 MNHNS and CDR2 SASEGT. This CDR3 has 15 amino acids. The CDR3 reads CASKTGVSNNQPQHF. The CDR3 coding sequence is TGTGCCAGCAAGACAGGGGTGTCTAATAATCAGCCCCAGCATTTT.

The chain links TRBV5-6 to TRBJ1-1; D is ambiguous. Trimming removed 2 bases from V and 5 bases from J, with 10 bases in between. This CDR3 is 13 amino acids long. The germline V gene encodes CDR1 SGHDT and CDR2 YYEEEE. DNA of the CDR3: TGTGCCAGCAGCTTAGTCGCAAAAACTGAAGCTTTCTTT. It yields the protein CASSLVAKTEAFF.

The rearrangement uses TRBV6-6 and TRBJ2-3; a possible D gene is TRBD1 (5 bases). CDR3 size: 14 residues. Germline V CDR1 and CDR2: MNHNY, SVGAGI (reference sequence). Trimming shortened V by 2 bases and J by 1 base, and 7 bases separated the two germline ends. CDR3 nucleotides: TGTGCCAGCAGTTACCTACAGGGCACAGATACGCAGTATTTT. Its translation: CASSYLQGTDTQYF.

The chain joins TRBV10-3 to TRBJ1-4, with D possibly being TRBD1 (6 bases). CDR1 and CDR2 from the germline V gene are ENHRY and SYGVKD. The CDR3 runs 13 residues. Trimming removed 4 bases at V and 7 bases at J, with 10 bases between. The CDR3 reads CAISADSSEKLFF. The CDR3, as DNA: TGTGCCATCAGTGCGGACAGCAGTGAAAAACTGTTTTTT.

The chain has TRBV29-1 and TRBJ2-7, with 16 bases that match TRBD2. Germline V CDR1 and CDR2: SQVTM, ANQGSEA. J gave up 3 bases and V 6 bases, and 5 bases lay outside the gene matches. This CDR3 has 15 amino acids. This CDR3 is CSVKGLAGGIYEQYF. The CDR3 DNA is TGCAGCGTCAAGGGACTAGCGGGAGGGATCTACGAGCAGTACTTC.

The rearrangement uses TRBV10-3 and TRBJ1-1; TRBD1 matches at 10 bases. V shed 2 bases, J shed 1 base, and the junction held 1 base outside the gene matches. The length of the CDR3 is 15 residues. CDR1 is ENHRY, CDR2 SYGVKD, per germline. CDR3: CAISERDRGNTEAFF. The CDR3 DNA is TGTGCCATCAGTGAGCGGGACAGGGGGAACACTGAAGCTTTCTTT.